This entry lists 4 T cell receptor beta chains sequenced from one sample in a study of T cell responses to AZD1222 COVID-19 vaccine. Profiling relied on immunoSEQ multiplex PCR, and the TCRdb table lists in-frame clones only, not all of them. There are 170,000 or so clones in the sample; 90% occur only once, and about 2.8% lies in the top ten. The source was peripheral blood, collected on day 0 of AZD1222 vaccination. Receptor source: an adult in good health.

The chain combines TRBV2 with TRBJ1-2; 9 nucleotides agree with TRBD1. The germline V gene has CDR1 SNHLY and CDR2 FYNNEI. CDR3 length: 16 residues. The junction had 15 bases not matched to a gene; V was cut back by 7 bases and J by 6 bases. The chain's CDR3 is CASTREGQGVGHGYTF. The CDR3 DNA sequence: TGTGCCAGCACCCGAGAGGGACAGGGTGTCGGTCATGGCTACACCTTC.

This chain connects TRBV4-3 to TRBJ2-7; perhaps TRBD1 as D (6 bases). Trimming removed 0 bases from V and 2 bases from J, with 11 bases in between. From germline, CDR1 is LGHNA and CDR2 YSLEER. The CDR3 is 15 amino acids. CDR3 sequence reads: CASSQDTGYPYEQYF. For the CDR3, the DNA is TGCGCCAGCAGCCAAGATACAGGGTATCCCTACGAGCAGTACTTC.

The V and J genes are TRBV5-6 and TRBJ1-3; possible D gene TRBD1, 6 bases. The CDR3 is 15 residues long. Deletions cut 4 bases from V and 0 bases from J, with 11 bases between. Germline V CDR1 and CDR2: SGHDT, YYEEEE. Here the CDR3 reads CASSPDRSSGNTIYF. In DNA, the CDR3 is TGTGCCAGCAGCCCGGACAGAAGCTCTGGAAACACCATATATTTT.

V is TRBV15 and J is TRBJ2-3; TRBD2 aligns across 8 bases. Germline-derived CDR1 and CDR2 are LNHNV and YYDKDF (reference sequence). This CDR3 region has 14 residues. After removal of 6 bases from V and 1 base from J, the junction contained 3 bases not matched to a gene. The CDR3 reads CATSPLAGTDTQYF. For the CDR3, the DNA is TGTGCCACCAGTCCACTAGCGGGCACAGATACGCAGTATTTT.